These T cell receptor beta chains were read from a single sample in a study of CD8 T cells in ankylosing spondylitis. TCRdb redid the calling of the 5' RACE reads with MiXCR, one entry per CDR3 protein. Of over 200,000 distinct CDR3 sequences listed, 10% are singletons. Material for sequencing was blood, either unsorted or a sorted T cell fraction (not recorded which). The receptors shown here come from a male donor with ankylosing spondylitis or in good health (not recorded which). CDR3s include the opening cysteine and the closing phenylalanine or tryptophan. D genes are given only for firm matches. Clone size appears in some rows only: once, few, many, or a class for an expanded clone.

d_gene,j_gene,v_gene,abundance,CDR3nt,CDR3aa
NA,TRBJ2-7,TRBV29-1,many,TGCAGCGTTGGGACGGGTACGGGCTACGAGCAGTACTTC,CSVGTGTGYEQYF
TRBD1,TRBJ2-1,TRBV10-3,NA,TGTGCCATCAGGGGGGGACAGGGGTCGATCGATGAGCAGTTCTTC,CAIRGGQGSIDEQFF
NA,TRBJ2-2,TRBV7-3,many,TGTGCCAGCAGCTTATCCGTGCGGGGCACCGGGGAGCTGTTTTTT,CASSLSVRGTGELFF
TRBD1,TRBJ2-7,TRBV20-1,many,TGCAGTGCGAGTGGACAGGGTTCCTACGAGCAGTACTTC,CSASGQGSYEQYF
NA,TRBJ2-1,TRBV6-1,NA,TGTGCCAGCAGCCGAACACCCCTCAATGAGCAGTTCTTC,CASSRTPLNEQFF
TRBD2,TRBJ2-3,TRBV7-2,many,TGTGCCAGCAGCTTACTACGGGGGGGCCTTGGTGATACGCAGTATTTT,CASSLLRGGLGDTQYF
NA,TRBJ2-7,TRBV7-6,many,TGTGCCAGCAGCTTATTGTCGAATTCCTACGAGCAGTACTTC,CASSLLSNSYEQYF
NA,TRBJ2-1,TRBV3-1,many,TGTGCCAGCAGCCAAGTGTCTCAGGGGCAGTTCTTC,CASSQVSQGQFF
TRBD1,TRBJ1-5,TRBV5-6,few,TGTGCCAGCAGCTCGTGGGACAGGGGAGGAGGCCAGCCCCAGCATTTT,CASSSWDRGGGQPQHF
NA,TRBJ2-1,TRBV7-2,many,TGTGCCAGCAGCTTAAGCCAGCTTATCTACAATGAGCAGTTCTTC,CASSLSQLIYNEQFF
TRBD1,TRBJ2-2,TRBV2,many,TGTGCCAGCAGGGGACAGATAAACACCGGGGAGCTGTTTTTT,CASRGQINTGELFF
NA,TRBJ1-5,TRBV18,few,TGTGCCAGCTCACCCGGAGATAACGGCAATCAGCCCCAGCATTTT,CASSPGDNGNQPQHF
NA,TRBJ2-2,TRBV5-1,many,TGCGCCAGCAGCTTGTATCCGTTACACACCGGGGAGCTGTTTTTT,CASSLYPLHTGELFF
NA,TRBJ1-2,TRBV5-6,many,TGTGCCAGCAGCTCTGACAGCCGTACCCTCTATGGCTACACCTTC,CASSSDSRTLYGYTF
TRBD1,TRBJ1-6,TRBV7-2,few,TGTGCCAGCAGCTTTACGACAGGGACGATGGGGGCCCTCCACTTT,CASSFTTGTMGALHF
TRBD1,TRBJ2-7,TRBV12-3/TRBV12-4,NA,TGTGCCAGCAGTTTCAACGACAGGGCGTACGAGCAGTACTTC,CASSFNDRAYEQYF
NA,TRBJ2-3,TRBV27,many,TGTGCCAGCAGTTTAGAAGAGAGCACAGATACGCAGTATTTT,CASSLEESTDTQYF
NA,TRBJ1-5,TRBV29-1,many,TGCTCCTGCGGAGGGGTCAATCAGCCCCAGCATTTT,CSCGGVNQPQHF
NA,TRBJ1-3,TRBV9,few,TGTGCCAGCAGCGTAGGTTGGCTGCCTGGAAACACCATATATTTT,CASSVGWLPGNTIYF
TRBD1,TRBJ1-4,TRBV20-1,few,TGCAGTGCTCGGCCGGGACAGGGGGCTGAAAAACTGTTTTTT,CSARPGQGAEKLFF
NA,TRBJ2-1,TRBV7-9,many,TGTGGGACGGGAGAGGAGTACAATGAGCAGTTCTTC,CGTGEEYNEQFF
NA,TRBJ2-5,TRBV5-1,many,TGCGCCAGCAGCTTCTCCCAAGAGACCCAGTACTTC,CASSFSQETQYF
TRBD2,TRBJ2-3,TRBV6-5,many,TGTGCCAGCAGTTCGACTAGCGGGGGGGGAGATACGCAGTATTTT,CASSSTSGGGDTQYF
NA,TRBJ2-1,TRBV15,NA,TGTGCCACCAGCAGAGAATTGTCGGGGGCCAATGAGCAGTTCTTC,CATSRELSGANEQFF
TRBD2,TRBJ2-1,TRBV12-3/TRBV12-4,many,TGTGCCAGCAGTTCGCTAGCGGGGTTGGATAATGAGCAGTTCTTC,CASSSLAGLDNEQFF